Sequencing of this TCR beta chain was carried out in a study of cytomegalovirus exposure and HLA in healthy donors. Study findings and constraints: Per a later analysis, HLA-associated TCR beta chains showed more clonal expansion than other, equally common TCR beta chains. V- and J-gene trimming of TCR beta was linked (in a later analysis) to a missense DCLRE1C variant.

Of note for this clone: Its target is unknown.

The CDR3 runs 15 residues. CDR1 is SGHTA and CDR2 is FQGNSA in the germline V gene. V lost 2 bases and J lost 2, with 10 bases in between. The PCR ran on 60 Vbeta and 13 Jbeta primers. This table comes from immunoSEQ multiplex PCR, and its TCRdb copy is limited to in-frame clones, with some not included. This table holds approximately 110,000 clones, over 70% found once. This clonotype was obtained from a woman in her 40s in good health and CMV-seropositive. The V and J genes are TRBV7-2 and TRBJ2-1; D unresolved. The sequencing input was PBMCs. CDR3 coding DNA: TGTGCCAGCAGCTTATATCGCGGCACCTACAATGAGCAGTTCTTC. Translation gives CASSLYRGTYNEQFF.